The rows below give T cell receptor beta chains drawn from one sample of a study of control samples from healthy donors and cancer patients. The data were produced by immunoSEQ multiplex PCR, yet TCRdb's version contains in-frame clones alone and is incomplete. The sample table sets out roughly 190,000 clones. Material: blood. These receptors came from a woman in her 30s in good health. The CDR3 runs from the conserved cysteine through the conserved F or W. Fields, in order: V gene, J gene, CDR3 protein.

V: TRBV11-3
J: TRBJ2-7
CDR3: CASSSGGYEQYF

V: TRBV3-1/TRBV3-2
J: TRBJ2-1
CDR3: CASSPRGLNHNEQFF

V: TRBV19
J: TRBJ1-2
CDR3: CASQTGRRGYTF

V: TRBV4-1
J: TRBJ2-7
CDR3: CASSQVRGEVYEQYF

V: TRBV2
J: TRBJ1-2
CDR3: CASREMDGYGYTF

V: TRBV15
J: TRBJ2-7
CDR3: CATTPGDTGYLEQYF

V: TRBV5-1
J: TRBJ1-2
CDR3: CASSPTGDGYTF

V: TRBV5-6
J: TRBJ1-5
CDR3: CASSAFNQPQHF

V: TRBV7-3
J: TRBJ2-3
CDR3: CASSWRGGRYTQYF

V: TRBV27
J: TRBJ1-1
CDR3: CASNPMGVRENTEAFF

V: TRBV28
J: TRBJ2-5
CDR3: CASSLRQGPGGETQYF

V: TRBV13
J: TRBJ2-3
CDR3: CASSLEGMGDTQYF

V: TRBV27
J: TRBJ1-5
CDR3: CASSPQGMPPQHF

V: TRBV11-2
J: TRBJ2-2
CDR3: CASSLTSPDRVTGELFF

V: TRBV6-6
J: TRBJ1-5
CDR3: CASSYGGPQHF

V: TRBV4-2
J: TRBJ2-7
CDR3: CASSQGGWGYEQYF

V: TRBV28
J: TRBJ1-5
CDR3: CASRTAGASQHF

V: TRBV10-1
J: TRBJ1-1
CDR3: CASSAGGNTEAFF

V: TRBV5-1
J: TRBJ2-7
CDR3: CASSIGHSSYEQYF

V: TRBV12-5
J: TRBJ2-3
CDR3: CASGPGLPFTDTQYF